The subject of this entry is one T cell receptor (beta chain). Its antigen remains unknown. Trimming removed 5 bases from V and 2 bases from J, with 11 bases in between. Per germline, CDR1 SEHNR and CDR2 FQNEAQ (reference sequence). There are 14 residues in the CDR3. Expressed TCRB transcripts were sequenced, since all the RNA that had been isolated was reverse transcribed. Assay: immunoSEQ multiplex PCR; the TCRdb copy retains only in-frame clones and omits some. The sample holds around 160,000 clones, 7% to 9.5% seen once. This entry comes from a study of beta chain features in type 1 diabetes. Every single donor gave one heparinised blood draw, and these averaged approximately 120 mL. Study-level points and caveats: Over-representation of high TCR-expressing cells was a possible consequence of cDNA sequencing. In every one of the four CD4+ subsets, TCRB CDR3s were moderately but significantly shorter in Type 1 diabetes patients.

V gene TRBV7-9 combines with J gene TRBJ2-3; D might be TRBD1 (5 bases). The sequenced material came from central memory CD4+ T cells from blood. This receptor was obtained from a woman younger than 45 with type 1 diabetes. This CDR3 reads CASSLRQLTDTQYF. CDR3 DNA: TGTGCCAGCAGCCTGAGACAGCTCACAGATACGCAGTATTTT.